These 27 T cell receptor beta chains originate from one sample sequenced in a study of blood T cell repertoires in COVID-19. Produced via immunoSEQ multiplex PCR; TCRdb's table is partial and in-frame only. The repertoire has about 190,000 clones, roughly 87% of them found once; the top ten carry roughly 21%. The sample consisted of peripheral blood. These receptors all come from a man in his 60s with active or convalescent COVID-19.

This chain uses TRBV6-5 with TRBJ1-4, with a weak D call TRBD1 (6 bases). This CDR3 contains 15 residues. Germline-derived CDR1 and CDR2 are MNHEY and SVGAGI. Trimming took 4 bases from V and 4 from J, leaving 13 bases between them. The CDR3 protein is CASSSTTGSNEKLFF. CDR3 in DNA: TGTGCCAGCAGTTCCACGACAGGTAGTAATGAAAAACTGTTTTTT.

The V and J genes are TRBV5-1 and TRBJ2-7, with D possibly matching TRBD2 (6 bases). The V end was cut by 0 bases, the J end by 4 bases, with 11 bases between. This CDR3 region has 14 residues. CDR1 SGHRS and CDR2 YFSETQ come from the germline V gene. In nucleotides, the CDR3 is TGCGCCAGCAGCTTGGTTAGCGGTAGTTACGAGCAGTACTTC. Amino acid sequence: CASSLVSGSYEQYF.

V is TRBV6-1 and J is TRBJ2-2, with D possibly TRBD1 on 5 matching bases. This CDR3 is 17 amino acids long. Germline V gene data show CDR1 as MNHNS and CDR2 as SASEGT. V lost 3 bases and J 2 bases, leaving 16 bases between the germline ends. The CDR3 here is CASSDRALTANTGELFF. The CDR3 DNA follows: TGTGCCAGCAGTGATAGGGCTTTGACAGCTAACACCGGGGAGCTGTTTTTT.

CDR3 in DNA: TGTGCCAGCAGCCAGTGGCGGACTAGCGGGGGTGATGAGCAGTTCTTC. Its translation is CASSQWRTSGGDEQFF. The V and J genes are TRBV3-1 (or the pseudogene TRBV3-2) and TRBJ2-1, with 13 nucleotides matching TRBD2. Trimming cost V 3 bases and J 8 bases; bases outside gene matches: 7. The germline CDR1 and CDR2 sequences are LGHDT and YNNKEL (reference sequence). The CDR3 sequence is 16 residues long.

The rearrangement links TRBV6-4 to TRBJ1-2, with D hard to call. In germline, CDR1 is MRHNA, CDR2 SNTAGT. Trimming took off 6 bases at V and 7 bases at J, with 9 bases between the two ends. The CDR3 covers 11 residues. The CDR3: CASSSGFGYTF. CDR3 DNA sequence: TGTGCCAGCAGCTCGGGGTTTGGCTACACCTTC.

The sample holds one count of this clone. The CDR3 DNA reads as TGTGCCACCAGTGATTTGCACGGGAGCAATCAGCCCCAGCATTTT. Translated: CATSDLHGSNQPQHF. The V and J genes are TRBV24-1 and TRBJ1-5, with D unresolved. Germline CDR1 and CDR2: KGHDR and SFDVKD. The ends were cut back, 0 bases at V and 1 base at J, with 6 bases in the middle. This CDR3 has 15 amino acids.

This rearrangement joins TRBV7-3 to TRBJ2-3; 9 nucleotides agree with TRBD2. The germline V gene has CDR1 SGHTA and CDR2 FQGTGA. The CDR3 loop spans 15 amino acids. J gave up 1 base and V 6 bases, and 5 bases lay outside the gene matches. The CDR3 sequence is CASSYSGGGTDTQYF. The CDR3 DNA is TGTGCCAGCAGTTATAGCGGGGGAGGCACAGATACGCAGTATTTT.

The chain recombines TRBV6-5 with TRBJ1-1, with D possibly being TRBD1 (5 bases). Deletions cut 6 bases from V and 0 bases from J, with 8 bases between. Germline-derived CDR1 and CDR2 are MNHEY and SVGAGI. The CDR3 runs 13 residues. As DNA, the CDR3 is TGTGCCAGCAGCAGACAGATGAACACTGAAGCTTTCTTT. Protein: CASSRQMNTEAFF.

The V gene is TRBV4-1, the J gene TRBJ2-7; TRBD1 might be the D (6 bases). Trimming cost V 0 bases and J 4 bases, with 13 bases left between them. CDR1 and CDR2 from the germline V gene are MGHRA and YSYEKL. The CDR3 is 15 residues long. The CDR3 coding sequence is TGCGCCAGCAGCCAAGAAGTAGGCAGGGGATACGAGCAGTACTTC. Translating it yields CASSQEVGRGYEQYF.

This CDR3 reads CSVESQAAGEYNEQFF. The DNA for the CDR3 is TGCAGCGTTGAAAGTCAGGCGGCAGGGGAATACAATGAGCAGTTCTTC. The gene calls are TRBV29-1 and TRBJ2-1; D possibly corresponds to TRBD1 (6 bases). Germline assignment: CDR1 SQVTM and CDR2 ANQGSEA. The CDR3 is 16 residues long. V was clipped by 2 bases and J by 4 bases, with 18 bases between them.

J is TRBJ2-3 and V is TRBV7-3; the match to TRBD2 covers 8 bases. The CDR3 sequence is 17 residues long. V lost 5 bases and J lost 2; bases outside the gene matches: 12. CDR1 is SGHTA, CDR2 FQGTGA, per germline. The CDR3 here is CASSLTHSGAFTDTQYF. As DNA, the CDR3 is TGTGCCAGCAGCCTCACCCATAGCGGGGCGTTCACAGATACGCAGTATTTT.

The DNA of the CDR3 is TGCAGCGTTGTCCAGGAAAGTAACTATGGCTACACCTTC. Translated, it gives CSVVQESNYGYTF. The chain is built from TRBV29-1 and TRBJ1-2; D is uncertain. The CDR3 runs to 13 residues. Germline V gene sequence: CDR1 SQVTM, CDR2 ANQGSEA. V was clipped by 4 bases and J by 1 base, with 10 bases between them.

V gene TRBV2 combines with J gene TRBJ2-3; D remains unclear. This CDR3 comprises 13 residues. V dropped 5 bases and J dropped 4 bases, with 10 bases sitting between them. Germline CDR1 is SNHLY and CDR2 is FYNNEI. Written as DNA, the CDR3 is TGTGCCAGCAGTAAACGAGGCGCAGATACGCAGTATTTT. Translating it yields CASSKRGADTQYF.

V gene TRBV2 combines with J gene TRBJ1-1; 9 bases align to TRBD1. Germline CDR1 is SNHLY and CDR2 is FYNNEI. The CDR3 extends over 14 amino acids. V was clipped by 6 bases and J by 7 bases; unmatched bases: 9. The CDR3 reads CASSLRTGEVEAFF. DNA for the CDR3: TGTGCCAGCAGCCTCCGGACAGGGGAAGTTGAAGCTTTCTTT.

CDR3 in amino acids: CASSLERGDPYNEQFF. CDR3 nucleotides: TGTGCCAGCAGCTTAGAGCGGGGGGACCCCTACAATGAGCAGTTCTTC. V and J are TRBV11-1 and TRBJ2-1, with 9 nucleotides matching TRBD2. The V segment lost 1 base and the J segment 2 bases; nucleotides outside the gene matches: 3. The CDR3 is made up of 16 amino acids. CDR1 is SGHAT, CDR2 FQDESV, per germline (reference sequence).

The rearrangement joins TRBV4-1 to TRBJ1-2; D not certain. From germline, CDR1 is MGHRA and CDR2 YSYEKL. Between the trimmed V and J ends, which lost 4 bases and 8 bases, there was a span of 14 bases. The length of the CDR3 is 13 residues. CDR3 nucleotide sequence: TGCGCCAGCAGCCTCATGGACTCGGCGGGCTACACCTTC. This sequence encodes CASSLMDSAGYTF.

This clone was observed once. The genes are TRBV4-1 and TRBJ2-1; TRBD2 aligns across 7 bases. The CDR3 sequence is 17 residues long. V was pared by 3 bases and J by 4 bases, with 12 bases of the junction left unmatched. Per germline, CDR1 MGHRA and CDR2 YSYEKL. Here the CDR3 DNA reads TGCGCCAGCAGCCACAAGATGTTGGGGGGAGGGTACAATGAGCAGTTCTTC. It codes for CASSHKMLGGGYNEQFF.

The chain is built from TRBV3-1 (or the pseudogene TRBV3-2) and TRBJ1-1; no definite D call. The germline V gene has CDR1 LGHDT and CDR2 YNNKEL (reference sequence). This CDR3 is 12 amino acids long. The ends were cut back, 8 bases at V and 1 base at J, with 8 bases in the middle. The CDR3 DNA is TGTGCCAGCGGGCAGTGGAACACTGAAGCTTTCTTT. This sequence encodes CASGQWNTEAFF.

This clone was seen only once. The chain carries TRBV7-9 and TRBJ1-2, with D possibly matching TRBD1 (5 bases). CDR1 is SEHNR and CDR2 is FQNEAQ in the germline V gene (reference sequence). The CDR3 covers 15 residues. Trimming removed 3 bases from V and 12 bases from J, with 23 bases in between. The CDR3 spells CASSFRGTDLVDNTF. In DNA, the CDR3 is TGTGCCAGCAGCTTCCGCGGGACTGACCTAGTCGATAACACCTTC.

The rearrangement joins TRBV7-9 to TRBJ2-1; tentatively, D is TRBD1 (5 bases). The CDR3 sequence is 14 residues long. V was clipped by 1 base and J by 2 bases, with 6 bases between them. Germline lookup yields CDR1 SEHNR and CDR2 FQNEAQ (reference sequence). The DNA for the CDR3 is TGTGCCAGCAGCTTAGTGACAGCCTACAATGAGCAGTTCTTC. Its protein is CASSLVTAYNEQFF. Drawing the rest from reference TRBV7-9 and TRBJ2-1, the complete variable domain is DTGVSQNPRHKITKRGQNVTFRCDPISEHNRLYWYRQTLGQGPEFLTYFQNEAQLEKSRLLSDRFSAERPKGSFSTLEIQRTEQGDSAMYLCASSLVTAYNEQFFGPGTRLTVL.

The genes are TRBV29-1 and TRBJ2-1; D is perhaps TRBD1 (5 bases). The V gene lost 0 bases and the J gene lost 4 bases, with 13 bases spanning the gap. Looked up from germline, CDR1 is SQVTM and CDR2 is ANQGSEA. The CDR3 covers 15 residues. The CDR3 bases are TGCAGCGTTGAAGATCGAAAGACAGAATACAATGAGCAGTTCTTC. It translates to CSVEDRKTEYNEQFF.

The gene calls are TRBV29-1 and TRBJ2-3; the D gene is possibly TRBD1 (5 bases). This CDR3 spans 14 amino acids. The germline V gene has CDR1 SQVTM and CDR2 ANQGSEA. Trimming removed 4 bases from V and 0 bases from J, with 11 bases in between. The CDR3 DNA sequence: TGCAGCGTTGCCCCCAGGGATAGCACAGATACGCAGTATTTT. This gives the protein CSVAPRDSTDTQYF.

Only one count was recorded for this clone. The chain has TRBV11-3 and TRBJ2-1; D may be TRBD2 (7 bases). This CDR3 is 16 amino acids long. Looked up from germline, CDR1 is SGHNT and CDR2 is YENEEA. Trimming removed 0 bases at V and 8 bases at J, with 17 bases between. The CDR3 bases are TGTGCCAGCAGCTTAGATGGAAGGGGGGGGCTTGATGAGCAGTTCTTC. Its protein is CASSLDGRGGLDEQFF.

The J gene is TRBJ2-3, the V gene TRBV5-1; the D gene is possibly TRBD2 (6 bases). This CDR3 is 15 amino acids long. Germline V CDR1 and CDR2: SGHRS, YFSETQ. Deletions cut 4 bases from V and 5 bases from J, with 17 bases between. CDR3 protein: CASSTQSGVGDTQYF. The CDR3 coding sequence is TGCGCCAGCAGCACTCAGTCGGGGGTTGGAGATACGCAGTATTTT.

The rearrangement uses TRBV7-9 and TRBJ1-2, with D possibly being TRBD1 (6 bases). The V end was cut by 5 bases, the J end by 4 bases, with 14 bases between. Germline V gene lookup returns CDR1 SEHNR and CDR2 FQNEAQ (reference sequence). The CDR3 extends over 14 amino acids. In nucleotides, the CDR3 is TGTGCCAGCAGCCCGGCCGGGACACTCTATGGCTACACCTTC. This gives the protein CASSPAGTLYGYTF.

The chain couples TRBV5-1 to TRBJ1-2; 10 positions match TRBD1. CDR1 is SGHRS, CDR2 YFSETQ, per germline. Trimming at V came to 1 base and at J to 3 bases, leaving 3 bases not matched to a gene. There are 15 residues in the CDR3. In DNA, the CDR3 is TGCGCCAGCAGCTTGAGACAGGGGGCGGACTATGGCTACACCTTC. Translated: CASSLRQGADYGYTF.

The chain carries TRBV7-6 and TRBJ2-2; D unresolved. The CDR3 spans 14 residues. Germline CDR1 is SGHVS and CDR2 is FNYEAQ. Trimming took 2 bases from V and 2 from J, leaving 6 bases between them. This chain's CDR3 is CASSLNSNTGELFF. CDR3 in DNA: TGTGCCAGCAGCTTAAACTCCAACACCGGGGAGCTGTTTTTT. The variable domain in full, with the rest retrieved from reference TRBV7-6 and TRBJ2-2, is GAGVSQSPRYKVTKRGQDVALRCDPISGHVSLYWYRQALGQGPEFLTYFNYEAQQDKSGLPNDRFSAERPEGSISTLTIQRTEQRDSAMYRCASSLNSNTGELFFGEGSRLTVL.